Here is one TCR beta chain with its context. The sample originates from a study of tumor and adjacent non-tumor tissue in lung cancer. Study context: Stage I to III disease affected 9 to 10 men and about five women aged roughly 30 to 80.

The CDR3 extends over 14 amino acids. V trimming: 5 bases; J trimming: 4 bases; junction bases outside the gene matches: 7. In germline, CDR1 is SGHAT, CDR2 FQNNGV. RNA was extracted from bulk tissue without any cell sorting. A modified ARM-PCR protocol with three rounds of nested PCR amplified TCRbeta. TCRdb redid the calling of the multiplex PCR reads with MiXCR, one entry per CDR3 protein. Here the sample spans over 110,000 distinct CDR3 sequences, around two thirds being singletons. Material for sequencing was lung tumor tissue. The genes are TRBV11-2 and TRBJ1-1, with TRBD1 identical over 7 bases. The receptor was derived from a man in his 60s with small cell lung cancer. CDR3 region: CASSPQGVGTEAFF. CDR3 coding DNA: TGTGCCAGCAGCCCCCAGGGGGTAGGCACTGAAGCTTTCTTT. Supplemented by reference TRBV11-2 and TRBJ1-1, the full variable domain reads EAGVAQSPRYKIIEKRQSVAFWCNPISGHATLYWYQQILGQGPKLLIQFQNNGVVDDSQLPKDRFSAERLKGVDSTLKIQPAKLEDSAVYLCASSPQGVGTEAFFGQGTRLTVV.